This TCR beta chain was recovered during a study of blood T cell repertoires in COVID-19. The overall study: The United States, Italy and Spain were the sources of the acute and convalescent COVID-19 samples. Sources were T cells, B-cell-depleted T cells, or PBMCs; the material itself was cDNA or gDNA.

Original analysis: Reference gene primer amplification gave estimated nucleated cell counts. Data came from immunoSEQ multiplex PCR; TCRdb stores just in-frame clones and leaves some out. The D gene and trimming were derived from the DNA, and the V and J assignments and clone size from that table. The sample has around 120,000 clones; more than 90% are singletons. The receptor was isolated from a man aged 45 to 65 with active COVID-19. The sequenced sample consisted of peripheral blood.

The CDR3 coding sequence is TGTGCCAGCGTCGAGAGACATAAAGACACTGAAGCTTTCTTT. Its translation is CASVERHKDTEAFF. The chain employs TRBV2 and TRBJ1-1, with unresolved D. The CDR3 runs 14 residues. V dropped 8 bases and J dropped 3 bases, with 16 bases sitting between them. CDR1 SNHLY and CDR2 FYNNEI come from the germline V gene.